The 31 T cell receptor beta chains presented below share a single source sample, sequenced in a study of shared clonotypes between healthy human individuals. Only in-frame clones appear in the TCRdb table, and some are missing; sequencing was by immunoSEQ multiplex PCR. The repertoire consists of about half a million clones, with approximately 78% occurring once and the leading ten covering around 13%. The sequenced material came from PBMCs. Every receptor here comes from a middle-aged woman in good health. Some clones in this sample may be carry-over from other donors' samples.

This clone appeared a few times. This sequence joins TRBV28 and TRBJ2-6; the D is unclear. Trimming pared 3 bases from V and 0 bases from J, leaving 12 bases between. Per the germline V gene, CDR1 is MDHEN and CDR2 is SYDVKM. The CDR3 loop spans 17 amino acids. As DNA, the CDR3 is TGTGCCAGCAGTTTTGTCAGAGGTTTCTCTGGGGCCAACGTCCTGACTTTC. Translation gives CASSFVRGFSGANVLTF. Filled out from reference TRBV28 and TRBJ2-6, the complete variable domain reads DVKVTQSSRYLVKRTGEKVFLECVQDMDHENMFWYRQDPGLGLRLIYFSYDVKMKEKGDIPEGYSVSREKKERFSLILESASTNQTSMYLCASSFVRGFSGANVLTFGAGSRLTVL.

This rearrangement joins TRBV6-5 to TRBJ1-1; the D is unclear. The germline CDR1 and CDR2 sequences are MNHEY and SVGAGI. The CDR3 loop spans 13 amino acids. V was cut by 6 bases and J by 0 bases, with 8 bases left in between. The CDR3 DNA is TGTGCCAGCAGGAGGTCTATGAACACTGAAGCTTTCTTT. Protein: CASRRSMNTEAFF.

V gene TRBV6-6 combines with J gene TRBJ2-5; possibly TRBD1 for D (5 bases). This CDR3 is 13 amino acids long. The ends were cut back, 7 bases at V and 4 bases at J, with 13 bases in the middle. CDR1 MNHNY and CDR2 SVGAGI come from the germline V gene (reference sequence). The CDR3: CASNLDRGETQYF. DNA for the CDR3: TGTGCCAGCAACCTAGACAGAGGAGAGACCCAGTACTTC.

The rearrangement uses TRBV19 and TRBJ2-7; 9 nucleotides agree with TRBD1. V lost 4 bases to trimming and J lost 2 bases; unmatched junction nucleotides: 3. Germline V gene lookup returns CDR1 LNHDA and CDR2 SQIVND (reference sequence). The CDR3 has 14 amino acids. CDR3 nucleotides: TGTGCCAGTAGTAGGGGACAGGGCCCCTACGAGCAGTACTTC. It is translated as CASSRGQGPYEQYF. Looking up the rest from reference TRBV19 and TRBJ2-7 gives the full variable domain: DGGITQSPKYLFRKEGQNVTLSCEQNLNHDAMYWYRQDPGQGLRLIYYSQIVNDFQKGDIAEGYSVSREKKESFPLTVTSAQKNPTAFYLCASSRGQGPYEQYFGPGTRLTVT.

V is TRBV7-9 and J is TRBJ1-2; TRBD1 is a possible D gene (5 bases). The length of the CDR3 is 15 residues. V lost 2 bases and J lost 8, with 18 bases in between. Per germline, CDR1 SEHNR and CDR2 FQNEAQ (reference sequence). The CDR3 protein is CASSLIAGFFGGYTF. The CDR3 DNA follows: TGTGCCAGCAGCTTAATCGCAGGGTTTTTCGGGGGCTACACCTTC.

This clone has only one observation. Written as DNA, the CDR3 is TGTGCCAGCAGTTGGTACAGGGCGGGCGGCGAGCAGTACTTC. This codes for CASSWYRAGGEQYF. V gene TRBV27 combines with J gene TRBJ2-7; possibly TRBD1 for D (6 bases). Germline V lookup: CDR1 MNHEY, CDR2 SMNVEV (reference sequence). The CDR3 contains 14 residues. V was shortened by 4 bases and J by 6 bases, with 16 bases between the two germline ends.

The chain has TRBV7-2 and TRBJ1-1; the match to TRBD1 covers 10 bases. Germline CDR1 and CDR2: SGHTA and FQGNSA. CDR3 length: 16 amino acids. V gave up 3 bases and J gave up 3 bases; unmatched junction bases: 7. The CDR3 sequence is CASSLGTGVEDTEAFF. The DNA for the CDR3 is TGTGCCAGCAGCTTGGGGACAGGGGTTGAGGACACTGAAGCTTTCTTT.

V and J are TRBV2 and TRBJ2-1, with TRBD1 identical over 7 bases. With V trimmed by 7 bases and J by 7 bases, 13 bases remained unmatched. In germline, CDR1 is SNHLY, CDR2 FYNNEI. CDR3 size: 15 residues. Here the CDR3 DNA reads TGTGCCAGCACCCGACAGGGCCTAATTAGGAATGAGCAGTTCTTC. Encoded protein: CASTRQGLIRNEQFF.

The V and J genes are TRBV5-3 and TRBJ2-1; 13 positions match TRBD2. TRBV5-3 is designated an ORF whose function remains uncertain. This CDR3 contains 19 residues. The V and J ends lost 1 base and 2 bases, in that order; junction bases with no gene match: 9. The CDR3 loop reads CARSLKKSTSGGTYNEQFF. CDR3 bases: TGTGCCAGAAGCTTGAAAAAATCGACTAGCGGGGGGACCTACAATGAGCAGTTCTTC.

The rearrangement links TRBV19 to TRBJ2-1, with D possibly matching TRBD2 (5 bases). The V gene lost 0 bases and the J gene lost 9 bases, with 12 bases spanning the gap. Germline values: CDR1 LNHDA, CDR2 SQIVND (reference sequence). The CDR3 sequence is 14 residues long. The CDR3 here is CASSIEHGNSEQFF. The CDR3 region has the DNA TGTGCCAGTAGTATAGAACACGGGAATAGTGAGCAGTTCTTC.

V gene TRBV2 combines with J gene TRBJ2-6; TRBD2 agrees at 10 bases. Germline CDR1 SNHLY, CDR2 FYNNEI. V shed 9 bases, J shed 0 bases, and the junction held 11 bases outside the gene matches. The length of the CDR3 is 18 residues. CDR3 nucleotide sequence: TGTGCCAGTACTAGCCTAGCGGGAGCCCGCTCTGGGGCCAACGTCCTGACTTTC. This sequence encodes CASTSLAGARSGANVLTF. Drawing the rest from reference TRBV2 and TRBJ2-6, the complete variable domain is EPEVTQTPSHQVTQMGQEVILRCVPISNHLYFYWYRQILGQKVEFLVSFYNNEISEKSEIFDDQFSVERPDGSNFTLKIRSTKLEDSAMYFCASTSLAGARSGANVLTFGAGSRLTVL.

Comment on this clone: One base separates it from a far larger clone, so it is likely a read error. This chain joins TRBV7-9 and TRBJ2-1; the match to TRBD2 covers 10 bases. Unmatched junction bases numbered 4, after V lost 5 bases and J lost 3 bases. The CDR3 contains 15 residues. Per the germline V gene, CDR1 is SEHNR and CDR2 is FQNEAQ (reference sequence). In nucleotides, the CDR3 is TGTGCCAGCAGCCCCGGGACTAGCGACTACAATGAGCAGTTCTTC. It specifies CASSPGTSDYNEQFF. The variable domain in full, with the rest retrieved from reference TRBV7-9 and TRBJ2-1, is DTGVSQNPRHKITKRGQNVTFRCDPISEHNRLYWYRQTLGQGPEFLTYFQNEAQLEKSRLLSDRFSAERPKGSFSTLEIQRTEQGDSAMYLCASSPGTSDYNEQFFGPGTRLTVL.

This clone was recorded a few times. The chain recombines TRBV6-6 with TRBJ1-1; TRBD1 is a possible D gene (6 bases). CDR1 is MNHNY, CDR2 SVGAGI, per germline (reference sequence). Trimming pared 6 bases from V and 4 bases from J, leaving 9 bases between. The length of the CDR3 is 12 residues. The CDR3 region is CASRKQGTEAFF. CDR3 in DNA: TGTGCCAGCAGGAAACAGGGCACTGAAGCTTTCTTT.

V is TRBV5-6 and J is TRBJ2-1; D is uncertain. Trimming removed 0 bases at V and 0 bases at J, with 10 bases between. The germline CDR1 and CDR2 sequences are SGHDT and YYEEEE. CDR3 size: 16 residues. CDR3 bases: TGTGCCAGCAGCTTGGGGCAGAGCCGCTCCTACAATGAGCAGTTCTTC. Amino acids: CASSLGQSRSYNEQFF.

This chain joins TRBV11-2 and TRBJ2-7, with 10 bases aligning to TRBD2. Unmatched junction bases numbered 17, after V lost 5 bases and J lost 1 base. From germline, CDR1 is SGHAT and CDR2 FQNNGV. The CDR3 loop spans 19 amino acids. The CDR3 region is CASSPAPAGGPSGSYEQYF. CDR3 nucleotide sequence: TGTGCCAGCAGCCCAGCCCCAGCGGGAGGGCCGTCCGGGTCCTACGAGCAGTACTTC. Supplemented by reference TRBV11-2 and TRBJ2-7, the full variable domain reads EAGVAQSPRYKIIEKRQSVAFWCNPISGHATLYWYQQILGQGPKLLIQFQNNGVVDDSQLPKDRFSAERLKGVDSTLKIQPAKLEDSAVYLCASSPAPAGGPSGSYEQYFGPGTRLTVT.

The genes are TRBV4-1 and TRBJ1-2; the D is unclear. V gave up 7 bases and J gave up 3 bases, with 21 bases separating them. Germline V gene lookup returns CDR1 MGHRA and CDR2 YSYEKL. This CDR3 spans 16 amino acids. The DNA of the CDR3 is TGCGCCAGCACCAAAGGTGGGATCTACGGGGACTATGGCTACACCTTC. The encoded protein is CASTKGGIYGDYGYTF.

V usage is TRBV30 and J usage is TRBJ2-1, with 7 bases lining up with TRBD2. The CDR3 is made up of 13 amino acids. With 4 bases clipped from V and 4 bases from J, the junction kept 4 bases outside the gene matches. CDR1 GTSNPN and CDR2 SVGIG come from the germline V gene (reference sequence). In DNA form, the CDR3 reads TGTGCCTGGACCGGGACTAAATACAATGAGCAGTTCTTC. Amino acid sequence: CAWTGTKYNEQFF.

CDR3 amino acids: CASSETPGAGKETQYF. In DNA, the CDR3 is TGTGCCAGCAGTGAAACCCCTGGAGCGGGTAAAGAGACCCAGTACTTC. This chain connects TRBV6-4 to TRBJ2-5; maybe TRBD2 (6 bases). Germline CDR1 reads MRHNA; CDR2 reads SNTAGT. This CDR3 comprises 16 residues. The V and J ends lost 3 bases and 3 bases respectively, with 17 bases between them.

The rearrangement links TRBV5-1 to TRBJ2-7; 7 bases are shared with TRBD1. J was trimmed by 0 bases and V by 4 bases; bases with no gene match: 7. Germline V gene data show CDR1 as SGHRS and CDR2 as YFSETQ. The CDR3 sequence is 15 residues long. The CDR3 reads CASSLSGQYSYEQYF. In nucleotides, the CDR3 is TGCGCCAGCAGCCTTTCGGGACAGTACTCCTACGAGCAGTACTTC.

Comments on this clone: This same CDR3 is encoded by further DNA sequences in the sample. This chain joins TRBV25-1 and TRBJ2-1; D might be TRBD2 (5 bases). The CDR3 covers 12 residues. V lost 5 bases to trimming and J lost 4 bases, with 6 bases between them. Germline CDR1 and CDR2: MGHDK and SYGVNS. CDR3 bases: TGTGCCAGCAGTCGAGGGTACAATGAGCAGTTCTTC. The encoded protein is CASSRGYNEQFF.

J is TRBJ1-2 and V is TRBV9; no firm D call. Germline V gene data show CDR1 as SGDLS and CDR2 as YYNGEE. The CDR3 extends over 13 amino acids. V was clipped by 1 base and J by 8 bases, with 12 bases between them. In DNA, the CDR3 is TGTGCCAGCAGCGTAAGCCTTCGTGGGGGCTACACCTTC. Translated, it gives CASSVSLRGGYTF.

This clone showed up just a few times. Other DNA sequences of this sample code for an identical CDR3. This sequence joins TRBV4-3 and TRBJ1-5; D remains ambiguous. V was cut by 0 bases and J by 4 bases, with 4 bases left in between. This CDR3 is 13 amino acids long. The germline gives CDR1 LGHNA, CDR2 YSLEER. CDR3 coding DNA: TGCGCCAGCAGCCAAGACCATAATCAGCCCCAGCATTTT. This translates into CASSQDHNQPQHF.

This clone was seen just once. V is TRBV7-2 and J is TRBJ2-1; 9 bases line up with TRBD1. CDR1 is SGHTA, CDR2 FQGNSA, per germline. This CDR3 has 17 residues. After removal of 2 bases from V and 9 bases from J, the junction contained 14 bases not matched to a gene. Written as DNA, the CDR3 is TGTGCCAGCAGCTTAAAGGTAACGGGACAGGGTGTCATTGAGCAGTTCTTC. Translation: CASSLKVTGQGVIEQFF.

The chain combines TRBV5-4 with TRBJ2-2, with TRBD2 identical over 10 bases. V lost 3 bases to trimming and J lost 2 bases; unmatched junction nucleotides: 13. This CDR3 region has 19 residues. Germline V gene sequence: CDR1 SGHNT, CDR2 YYREEE (reference sequence). CDR3 in amino acids: CASSYPLQRTSGNTGELFF. The CDR3 nucleotides are TGTGCCAGCAGCTACCCCCTACAACGGACTAGCGGAAACACCGGGGAGCTGTTTTTT. Supplemented by reference TRBV5-4 and TRBJ2-2, the full variable domain reads ETGVTQSPTHLIKTRGQQVTLRCSSQSGHNTVSWYQQALGQGPQFIFQYYREEENGRGNFPPRFSGLQFPNYSSELNVNALELDDSALYLCASSYPLQRTSGNTGELFFGEGSRLTVL.

This clone was counted a few times. The chain employs TRBV5-5 and TRBJ2-7; 8 bases agree with TRBD2. Germline loops: CDR1 SGHKS, CDR2 YYEKEE (reference sequence). Trimming removed 0 bases from V and 7 bases from J; junction bases left unmatched: 6. CDR3 length: 14 amino acids. CDR3 protein: CASSLEAGVGEQYF. DNA for the CDR3: TGTGCCAGCAGCTTGGAAGCGGGAGTCGGAGAGCAGTACTTC.

V and J are TRBV28 and TRBJ2-7, with 14 bases lining up with TRBD2. Germline-derived CDR1 and CDR2 are MDHEN and SYDVKM. This CDR3 spans 15 amino acids. V trimming: 6 bases; J trimming: 3 bases; junction bases outside the gene matches: 4. As DNA, the CDR3 is TGTGCCAGCAGGGAGGGACTAGCGGGAGTCTACGAGCAGTACTTC. It specifies CASREGLAGVYEQYF.

V is TRBV9 and J is TRBJ1-2, with 10 positions matching TRBD1. Germline V lookup: CDR1 SGDLS, CDR2 YYNGEE. The CDR3 runs 16 residues. V lost 5 bases and J lost 6; bases outside the gene matches: 13. The chain's CDR3 is CASSRQGASTLDGYTF. The CDR3 bases are TGTGCCAGCAGTCGACAGGGGGCAAGTACACTAGATGGCTACACCTTC. Looking up the rest from reference TRBV9 and TRBJ1-2 gives the full variable domain: DSGVTQTPKHLITATGQRVTLRCSPRSGDLSVYWYQQSLDQGLQFLIQYYNGEERAKGNILERFSAQQFPDLHSELNLSSLELGDSALYFCASSRQGASTLDGYTFGSGTRLTVV.

On this clone itself: A far larger clone is one base from this, pointing to a likely read error. The CDR3 spells CASSLYREMNTQYF. The CDR3 coding sequence is TGTGCCAGCAGCTTATACCGGGAGATGAATACGCAGTATTTT. The chain is built from TRBV11-2 and TRBJ2-3; D might be TRBD2 (6 bases). Germline values: CDR1 SGHAT, CDR2 FQNNGV. Trimming removed 2 bases from V and 7 bases from J, with 13 bases in between. CDR3 length equals 14 residues.

CDR3 DNA sequence: TGTGCCAGCAGTCACACCAGTGCTAACTATGGCTACACCTTC. Residues: CASSHTSANYGYTF. This chain links TRBV6-1 with TRBJ1-2, with unresolved D. Per germline, CDR1 MNHNS and CDR2 SASEGT. Trimming pared 5 bases from V and 0 bases from J, leaving 10 bases between. This CDR3 is built from 14 residues.

The chain has TRBV5-4 and TRBJ2-7; 8 nucleotides agree with TRBD1. Germline V lookup: CDR1 SGHNT, CDR2 YYREEE (reference sequence). V trimming: 4 bases; J trimming: 4 bases; junction bases outside the gene matches: 4. This CDR3 contains 13 residues. DNA for the CDR3: TGTGCCAGCAGCAAGACAGGGGTGTACGAGCAGTACTTC. It encodes CASSKTGVYEQYF.

This clone was detected once. The chain links TRBV28 to TRBJ2-2; no reliable D call. Trimming left V 3 bases short and J 5 bases short, with 10 bases between. This CDR3 comprises 14 residues. Germline V CDR1 and CDR2: MDHEN, SYDVKM. The CDR3 DNA reads as TGTGCCAGCAGTTTTGTCTTGGGGACCGGGGAGCTGTTTTTT. Amino acid sequence: CASSFVLGTGELFF.